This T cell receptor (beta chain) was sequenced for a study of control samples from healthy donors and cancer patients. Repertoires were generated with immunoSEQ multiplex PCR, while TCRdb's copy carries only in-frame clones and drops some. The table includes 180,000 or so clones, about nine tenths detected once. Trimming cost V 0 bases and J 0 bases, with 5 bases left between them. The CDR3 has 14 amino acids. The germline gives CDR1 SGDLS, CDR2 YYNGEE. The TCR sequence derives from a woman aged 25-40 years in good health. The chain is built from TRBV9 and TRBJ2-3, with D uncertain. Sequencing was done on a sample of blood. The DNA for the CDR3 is TGTGCCAGCAGCGTAGTGGCTAGCACAGATACGCAGTATTTT. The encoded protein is CASSVVASTDTQYF.